This T cell receptor beta chain was documented in a study of OX40 agonist ivuxolimab in advanced cancers. Background on the study: Anti-PD-1, anti-PD-L1 or anti-CTLA-4 therapy given earlier was allowed, and around 40% had some.

Study-level results: Blood T cells, both CD4+ and CD8+, expanded clonally by week 6 at 0.1 to 3.0 mg/kg. Antigen specificity remained undetermined for the expanded peripheral T cells.

CDR1 and CDR2 (germline): ENHRY, SYGVKD. There are 13 residues in the CDR3. V lost 2 bases and J 4 bases, leaving 8 bases between the germline ends. Details on this clone: Its antigen is not identified.

Profiling relied on immunoSEQ multiplex PCR, and the TCRdb table lists in-frame clones only, not all of them. The table lists about 42,000 clones, 75% to 90% of them singletons. The TCR sequence derives from an adult with an advanced solid tumor such as melanoma, head and neck, liver or kidney cancer. This specimen consisted of CD4+ or CD8+ T cells sorted from blood, obtained in a trial of the OX40 agonist ivuxolimab. This chain connects TRBV10-3 to TRBJ2-5, with D possibly TRBD1 on 5 matching bases. The CDR3 nucleotides are TGTGCCATCAGTGAGGGGGCTCGAGAGACCCAGTACTTC. It encodes CAISEGARETQYF.